The 21 T cell receptor beta chains listed next were all sequenced from one sample in a study of CD8 T cells in ankylosing spondylitis. No antigen is known for these receptors. Findings of the study overall: Within ankylosing spondylitis blood, a TCR beta motif made up of seven or eight highly homologous variants appeared to be characteristic.

TCRdb used MiXCR to reprocess the 5' RACE reads, holding one entry per CDR3 protein. The sample includes 650,000 to 800,000 distinct CDR3 sequences, 15% to 20% of them seen just once. Sample: blood, either unsorted or a sorted T cell fraction (not recorded which). These receptors were obtained from a male donor with ankylosing spondylitis.

This clonotype was seen at least ten times. The chain has TRBV29-1 and TRBJ1-1; D gene uncertain. This CDR3 is built from 11 residues. From germline, CDR1 is SQVTM and CDR2 ANQGSEA. V was shortened by 8 bases and J by 1 base, with 8 bases between the two germline ends. The CDR3 protein is CSFTENTEAFF. Here the CDR3 DNA reads TGCAGCTTCACGGAGAACACTGAAGCTTTCTTT.

The chain links TRBV20-1 to TRBJ1-5; TRBD1 matches at 8 bases. CDR1 and CDR2 (germline): DFQATT, SNEGSKA (reference sequence). This CDR3 contains 13 residues. The V gene end was trimmed by 6 bases and the J gene end by 6 bases; junction bases not matched to a gene: 7. The CDR3 nucleotides are TGCAGTGCGCCCGACAGGGGTGGTCAGCCCCAGCATTTT. Translated, it gives CSAPDRGGQPQHF.

V usage is TRBV29-1 and J usage is TRBJ2-7; 8 bases align to TRBD1. Germline V gives CDR1 SQVTM, CDR2 ANQGSEA. The CDR3 contains 14 residues. Unmatched junction bases numbered 13, after V lost 6 bases and J lost 6 bases. CDR3 amino acids: CSVVFGTGAREQYF. CDR3 in DNA: TGCAGCGTCGTCTTTGGGACAGGAGCACGCGAGCAGTACTTC.

The chain joins TRBV7-8 to TRBJ1-1, with D possibly matching TRBD1 (5 bases). Trimming shortened V by 5 bases and J by 6 bases, and 22 bases separated the two germline ends. The CDR3 runs to 16 residues. Germline values: CDR1 SGHVS, CDR2 FQNEAQ. The chain's CDR3 is CASSPEVAPLGAEAFF. CDR3 bases: TGTGCCAGCAGCCCCGAGGTCGCACCCCTGGGGGCTGAAGCTTTCTTT.

The table lists this clonotype with a few counts. The chain links TRBV10-3 to TRBJ2-1; D remains unclear. The V gene's germline CDR1 is ENHRY and CDR2 SYGVKD. There are 13 residues in the CDR3. Between the trimmed V and J ends, which lost 0 bases and 8 bases, there was a span of 8 bases. This CDR3 reads CAISESLAHEQFF. The CDR3 nucleotides read TGTGCCATCAGTGAGTCCCTGGCCCATGAGCAGTTCTTC.

The chain carries TRBV14 and TRBJ2-7, with TRBD1 identical over 10 bases. Trimming cost V 4 bases and J 9 bases; bases outside gene matches: 9. The CDR3 runs 14 residues. Germline V gene data show CDR1 as SGHDN and CDR2 as FVKESK. The DNA for the CDR3 is TGTGCCAGCAGCCTAGCCGGGACAGGGGTTGGGCAGTACTTC. This codes for CASSLAGTGVGQYF.

This chain links TRBV5-6 with TRBJ2-5; perhaps TRBD2 as D (5 bases). Germline V lookup: CDR1 SGHDT, CDR2 YYEEEE. Trimming took off 4 bases at V and 5 bases at J, with 12 bases between the two ends. The CDR3 is 13 residues long. CDR3 region: CASSPGMEETQYF. The CDR3 region has the DNA TGTGCCAGCAGCCCCGGGATGGAGGAGACCCAGTACTTC.

The rearrangement links TRBV12-3 or TRBV12-4 to TRBJ2-2; D is uncertain. The V gene lost 5 bases and the J gene lost 8 bases, with 12 bases spanning the gap. This CDR3 is 13 amino acids long. This CDR3 is CASSTTVGGELFF. Here the CDR3 DNA reads TGTGCCAGCAGTACCACCGTGGGAGGGGAGCTGTTTTTT.

The sample holds one count of this clonotype. The rearrangement joins TRBV7-9 to TRBJ2-7, with 13 bases lining up with TRBD2. The trim removed 2 bases at V and 6 bases at J, leaving 7 bases unmatched. Germline V gene data show CDR1 as SEHNR and CDR2 as FQNEAQ (reference sequence). This CDR3 contains 16 residues. In DNA, the CDR3 is TGTGCCAGCAGCTTACCGACTAGCGGGGGGCCCGGCGAGCAGTACTTC. This sequence encodes CASSLPTSGGPGEQYF.

Only a few counts were recorded for this clonotype. Here the CDR3 DNA reads TGCGCCAGCAGCCCTGCTATTGAGGGTGGCTACACCTTC. Amino acid sequence: CASSPAIEGGYTF. This chain links TRBV5-1 with TRBJ1-2; D is undetermined. V lost 4 bases to trimming and J lost 7 bases, with 14 bases between them. There are 13 residues in the CDR3. The germline gives CDR1 SGHRS, CDR2 YFSETQ.

This clonotype was recorded a few times. The J gene is TRBJ2-7, the V gene TRBV19; unclear D gene. With 5 bases removed from V and 1 base from J, the gap between germline ends came to 12 bases. Germline loops: CDR1 LNHDA, CDR2 SQIVND (reference sequence). The CDR3 extends over 14 amino acids. This CDR3 reads CASSRTGFSYEQYF. CDR3 coding DNA: TGTGCCAGTAGTCGGACGGGTTTTTCCTACGAGCAGTACTTC. Drawing the rest from reference TRBV19 and TRBJ2-7, the complete variable domain is DGGITQSPKYLFRKEGQNVTLSCEQNLNHDAMYWYRQDPGQGLRLIYYSQIVNDFQKGDIAEGYSVSREKKESFPLTVTSAQKNPTAFYLCASSRTGFSYEQYFGPGTRLTVT.

This clonotype appeared many times. The chain carries TRBV4-1 and TRBJ1-2, with D perhaps TRBD1 (6 bases). The CDR3 has 13 residues. V was cut by 4 bases and J by 4 bases, with 10 bases left in between. Germline V CDR1 and CDR2: MGHRA, YSYEKL. CDR3 loop: CASSRGGSYGYTF. The CDR3 bases are TGCGCCAGCAGCCGGGGGGGCTCCTATGGCTACACCTTC.

This clonotype occurred many times. The chain recombines TRBV6-1 with TRBJ1-5; D remains ambiguous. The CDR3 sequence is 12 residues long. V was trimmed by 4 bases and J by 3 bases, leaving 4 bases between them. Germline CDR1 is MNHNS and CDR2 is SASEGT. The CDR3 nucleotides read TGTGCCAGCAGTGGATACAATCAGCCCCAGCATTTT. It translates to CASSGYNQPQHF.

This clonotype was detected only a few times. The chain employs TRBV5-1 and TRBJ2-5; 11 bases agree with TRBD2. V shed 3 bases, J shed 6 bases, and the junction held 10 bases outside the gene matches. The CDR3 length is 16 residues. Germline CDR1 and CDR2: SGHRS and YFSETQ. This CDR3 is CASSYFSGRGRKTQYF. In DNA form, the CDR3 reads TGCGCCAGCAGCTACTTTAGCGGGAGGGGGAGAAAGACCCAGTACTTC.

This clonotype was seen at least ten times. The chain is built from TRBV20-1 and TRBJ2-5; maybe TRBD2 (6 bases). The CDR3 sequence is 16 residues long. Trimming cost V 3 bases and J 2 bases, with 19 bases left between them. CDR1 is DFQATT and CDR2 is SNEGSKA in the germline V gene (reference sequence). The CDR3 DNA follows: TGCAGTGCTAGGGGCCTAGGAGGGGTTCAACAAGAGACCCAGTACTTC. Translated, it gives CSARGLGGVQQETQYF.

The chain links TRBV6-5 to TRBJ2-3, with D possibly called TRBD1 or TRBD2 (5 bases each). Between the trimmed V and J ends, which lost 2 bases and 1 base, there was a span of 13 bases. Germline loops: CDR1 MNHEY, CDR2 SVGAGI. This CDR3 is 16 amino acids long. CDR3 sequence (DNA): TGTGCCAGCAGTTACGGGGGAGCAGGGCGCACAGATACGCAGTATTTT. Translating it yields CASSYGGAGRTDTQYF.

This clonotype was found a few times. The genes are TRBV6-1 and TRBJ1-4; 8 nucleotides line up with TRBD1. This CDR3 has 15 residues. Germline trimming cut 5 bases from V and 7 bases from J; bases unmatched to any gene: 9. Per the germline V gene, CDR1 is MNHNS and CDR2 is SASEGT. CDR3 sequence reads: CASSLTGGDFEKLFF. DNA of the CDR3: TGTGCCAGCAGTCTTACAGGGGGGGACTTTGAAAAACTGTTTTTT.

CDR3 sequence: CASSMDTNYGYTF. Here the CDR3 DNA reads TGCGCCAGCAGCATGGACACCAACTATGGCTACACCTTC. This rearrangement joins TRBV5-1 to TRBJ1-2, with D possibly being TRBD1 (5 bases). Trimming left V 4 bases short and J 2 bases short, with 9 bases between. The CDR3 has 13 residues. Germline CDR1 SGHRS, CDR2 YFSETQ.

Concerning this clonotype itself: The junction departs from germline at one end; a sequencing error may be responsible. V is TRBV20-1 and J is TRBJ1-1; D not resolved. The CDR3 consists of 15 residues. In germline, CDR1 is DFQATT, CDR2 SNEGSKA (reference sequence). In DNA form, the CDR3 reads TGCAGTGCCCCGACATGGCTCGGCCCGAGCACTGAGGCTTTCTTT. Translated, it gives CSAPTWLGPSTEAFF.

This clonotype showed up just a few times. CDR3 sequence reads: CASIDRGGNQPQHF. The DNA for the CDR3 is TGTGCCAGTATCGACAGGGGAGGCAATCAGCCCCAGCATTTT. This sequence joins TRBV19 and TRBJ1-5, with 8 nucleotides matching TRBD1. Trimming at V came to 7 bases and at J to 2 bases, leaving 4 bases not matched to a gene. The CDR3 extends over 14 amino acids. From germline, CDR1 is LNHDA and CDR2 SQIVND (reference sequence).

This clonotype was recorded many times. This chain uses TRBV4-1 with TRBJ2-1, with D perhaps being TRBD1 or TRBD2 (5 bases each). CDR1 MGHRA and CDR2 YSYEKL come from the germline V gene. The CDR3 sequence is 15 residues long. V dropped 11 bases and J dropped 0 bases, with 17 bases sitting between them. CDR3 bases: TGCGCCGCTTCCTCGGGACCACACTCCTACAATGAGCAGTTCTTC. Encoded protein: CAASSGPHSYNEQFF.